A selection of T cell receptor beta chains follows, all from one sample in a study of cytomegalovirus exposure and HLA in healthy donors. Clones were read by immunoSEQ multiplex PCR, and TCRdb kept only the in-frame ones, dropping some. The table has over 150,000 clones, under 85% seen once. Sequenced sample: PBMCs. Receptors were obtained from a woman aged 18-29 years in good health and CMV-seropositive. Both conserved end residues are part of each CDR3. D genes are given only for firm matches. The size entry is marked missing in some rows and otherwise reads once, few, many or a size class.

d_gene: NA; abundance: few; j_gene: TRBJ1-5; v_gene: TRBV19; CDR3aa: CASSDGFRDQPQHF; CDR3nt: TGTGCCAGTTCCGACGGATTCAGGGATCAGCCCCAGCATTTT
d_gene: NA; abundance: NA; j_gene: TRBJ2-7; v_gene: TRBV6-5; CDR3aa: CASSDTYEQYF; CDR3nt: TGTGCCAGCAGTGACACCTACGAGCAGTACTTC
d_gene: TRBD1; abundance: NA; j_gene: TRBJ1-6; v_gene: TRBV2; CDR3aa: CASRGDRGHLGSGAASSYNSPLHF; CDR3nt: TGTGCCAGCAGGGGTGACAGGGGGCATTTGGGGTCCGGGGCGGCAAGCTCCTATAATTCACCCCTCCACTTT
d_gene: TRBD2; abundance: NA; j_gene: TRBJ2-1; v_gene: TRBV5-1; CDR3aa: CASSLVGGGIDEQFF; CDR3nt: TGCGCCAGCAGCTTGGTCGGGGGGGGCATCGATGAGCAGTTCTTC
d_gene: TRBD2; abundance: few; j_gene: TRBJ2-1; v_gene: TRBV19; CDR3aa: CASSGLAGVYNEQFF; CDR3nt: TGTGCCAGTAGTGGACTAGCGGGGGTCTACAATGAGCAGTTCTTC
d_gene: NA; abundance: NA; j_gene: TRBJ2-3; v_gene: TRBV9; CDR3aa: CASSVLEEVTDTQYF; CDR3nt: TGTGCCAGCAGCGTCCTAGAGGAGGTCACAGATACGCAGTATTTT
d_gene: TRBD1; abundance: NA; j_gene: TRBJ1-6; v_gene: TRBV5-1; CDR3aa: CASSLLRDRGYSYNSPLHF; CDR3nt: TGCGCCAGCAGCTTACTCCGGGACAGGGGGTACTCCTATAATTCACCCCTCCACTTT
d_gene: NA; abundance: few; j_gene: TRBJ1-3; v_gene: TRBV7-8; CDR3aa: CASSLAHGGGNTIYF; CDR3nt: TGTGCCAGCAGCTTAGCGCATGGGGGCGGAAACACCATATATTTT
d_gene: NA; abundance: NA; j_gene: TRBJ1-3; v_gene: TRBV4-2; CDR3aa: CASSDGQSSGNTIYF; CDR3nt: TGTGCCAGCAGCGACGGACAGAGCTCTGGAAACACCATATATTTT
d_gene: NA; abundance: NA; j_gene: TRBJ2-5; v_gene: TRBV28; CDR3aa: CASSFLPPGGGETQYF; CDR3nt: TGTGCCAGCAGTTTTTTACCCCCGGGCGGAGGAGAGACCCAGTACTTC
d_gene: TRBD2; abundance: NA; j_gene: TRBJ2-1; v_gene: TRBV4-2; CDR3aa: CASRVSGGASNEQFF; CDR3nt: TGTGCCAGCAGGGTTAGCGGGGGGGCCTCCAATGAGCAGTTCTTC
d_gene: NA; abundance: NA; j_gene: TRBJ2-1; v_gene: TRBV13; CDR3aa: CASSLQVGIVDKQFF; CDR3nt: TGTGCCAGCAGCTTGCAGGTCGGGATTGTGGATAAGCAGTTCTTC
d_gene: TRBD2; abundance: NA; j_gene: TRBJ2-7; v_gene: TRBV9; CDR3aa: CASSLTGAGSYEQYF; CDR3nt: TGTGCCAGCAGCCTTACGGGAGCGGGGAGTTACGAGCAGTACTTC
d_gene: TRBD2; abundance: NA; j_gene: TRBJ2-3; v_gene: TRBV5-1; CDR3aa: CASSSGLAADTQYF; CDR3nt: TGCGCCAGCAGCTCAGGACTAGCTGCAGATACGCAGTATTTT
d_gene: TRBD1; abundance: NA; j_gene: TRBJ1-4; v_gene: TRBV4-3; CDR3aa: CASSQDRGPGTGGTNEKLFF; CDR3nt: TGCGCCAGCAGCCAAGATAGGGGTCCCGGGACAGGGGGCACTAATGAAAAACTGTTTTTT
d_gene: NA; abundance: NA; j_gene: TRBJ1-1; v_gene: TRBV29-1; CDR3aa: CSAKTRGADTEAFF; CDR3nt: TGCAGCGCCAAAACGCGGGGGGCGGACACTGAAGCTTTCTTT
d_gene: TRBD2; abundance: NA; j_gene: TRBJ2-3; v_gene: TRBV18; CDR3aa: CASSEAGGGTQYF; CDR3nt: TGTGCCAGCTCGGAAGCGGGGGGAGGTACGCAGTATTTT
d_gene: NA; abundance: NA; j_gene: TRBJ2-5; v_gene: TRBV18; CDR3aa: CASSRGEVETQYF; CDR3nt: TGTGCCAGCTCACGTGGAGAAGTAGAGACCCAGTACTTC
d_gene: TRBD1; abundance: NA; j_gene: TRBJ1-5; v_gene: TRBV4-2; CDR3aa: CASSQEGQGGQPQHF; CDR3nt: TGTGCCAGCAGCCAAGAAGGACAGGGGGGTCAGCCCCAGCATTTT
d_gene: NA; abundance: once; j_gene: TRBJ2-1; v_gene: TRBV29-1; CDR3aa: CSVVRDTEQFF; CDR3nt: TGCAGCGTTGTAAGGGACACAGAGCAGTTCTTC
d_gene: TRBD1; abundance: few; j_gene: TRBJ2-7; v_gene: TRBV6-6; CDR3aa: CASSYSWDSTYEQYF; CDR3nt: TGTGCCAGCAGTTACTCGTGGGACAGTACCTACGAGCAGTACTTC
d_gene: NA; abundance: NA; j_gene: TRBJ2-4; v_gene: TRBV7-3; CDR3aa: CASSPGGLAKNIQYF; CDR3nt: TGTGCCAGCAGCCCCGGTGGGCTAGCCAAAAACATTCAGTACTTC
d_gene: TRBD1; abundance: once; j_gene: TRBJ2-7; v_gene: TRBV7-8; CDR3aa: CASSTRDRLYEQYF; CDR3nt: TGTGCCAGCAGCACTAGGGACAGACTCTACGAGCAGTACTTC
d_gene: NA; abundance: NA; j_gene: TRBJ1-2; v_gene: TRBV6-5; CDR3aa: CASSLTEVYGYTF; CDR3nt: TGTGCCAGCAGCCTGACAGAGGTCTATGGCTACACCTTC
d_gene: TRBD2; abundance: NA; j_gene: TRBJ2-5; v_gene: TRBV12-5; CDR3aa: CASGRGLQETQYF; CDR3nt: TGTGCTAGTGGTCGGGGACTACAAGAGACCCAGTACTTC
d_gene: TRBD1; abundance: NA; j_gene: TRBJ1-2; v_gene: TRBV6-1; CDR3aa: CASSESRGRRDSYGYTF; CDR3nt: TGTGCCAGCAGTGAATCTCGGGGGAGGCGGGACAGCTATGGCTACACCTTC
d_gene: TRBD2; abundance: NA; j_gene: TRBJ2-7; v_gene: TRBV9; CDR3aa: CASSVGTSHSYEQYF; CDR3nt: TGTGCCAGCAGCGTAGGGACTAGCCACTCCTACGAGCAGTACTTC
d_gene: TRBD1; abundance: NA; j_gene: TRBJ1-2; v_gene: TRBV7-2; CDR3aa: CASSTTGVGYTF; CDR3nt: TGTGCCAGCAGCACGACAGGGGTCGGCTACACCTTC
d_gene: TRBD1; abundance: NA; j_gene: TRBJ1-6; v_gene: TRBV6-1; CDR3aa: CASSEELAGGTYNSPLHF; CDR3nt: TGTGCCAGCAGTGAAGAATTAGCAGGGGGAACTTATAATTCACCCCTCCACTTT
d_gene: TRBD2; abundance: once; j_gene: TRBJ2-5; v_gene: TRBV13; CDR3aa: CASSSGLEQETQYF; CDR3nt: TGTGCCAGCAGCTCTGGACTAGAGCAAGAGACCCAGTACTTC
d_gene: NA; abundance: NA; j_gene: TRBJ2-3; v_gene: TRBV30; CDR3aa: CAWSPSWPTDTQYF; CDR3nt: TGTGCCTGGAGTCCCTCGTGGCCCACAGATACGCAGTATTTT
d_gene: TRBD1; abundance: NA; j_gene: TRBJ2-5; v_gene: TRBV5-6; CDR3aa: CASSLAHRGLETQYF; CDR3nt: TGTGCCAGCAGCTTGGCCCACAGGGGGCTGGAGACCCAGTACTTC
d_gene: TRBD1; abundance: NA; j_gene: TRBJ2-7; v_gene: TRBV6-1; CDR3aa: CASSFPTGSDYEQYF; CDR3nt: TGTGCCAGCAGTTTCCCGACAGGGTCCGACTACGAGCAGTACTTC
d_gene: NA; abundance: NA; j_gene: TRBJ1-1; v_gene: TRBV6-4; CDR3aa: CASSAEENTEAFF; CDR3nt: TGTGCCAGCAGTGCAGAGGAGAACACTGAAGCTTTCTTT
d_gene: NA; abundance: once; j_gene: TRBJ2-3; v_gene: TRBV4-1; CDR3aa: CASSQPAGQSDGTPLGVYF; CDR3nt: TGCGCCAGCAGCCAACCCGCGGGCCAATCTGACGGGACTCCCCTGGGTGTATATTTT
d_gene: TRBD2; abundance: NA; j_gene: TRBJ2-4; v_gene: TRBV5-4; CDR3aa: CASRPGLEGNIQYF; CDR3nt: TGTGCCAGCAGGCCCGGACTAGAGGGGAACATTCAGTACTTC
d_gene: NA; abundance: NA; j_gene: TRBJ1-2; v_gene: TRBV4-1; CDR3aa: CASSLGGIQNYGYTF; CDR3nt: TGCGCCAGCAGCCTGGGGGGAATTCAAAACTATGGCTACACCTTC
d_gene: NA; abundance: NA; j_gene: TRBJ2-1; v_gene: TRBV6-5; CDR3aa: CASTSGLNLNEQFF; CDR3nt: TGTGCCAGCACCTCGGGGTTAAATCTCAATGAGCAGTTCTTC
d_gene: TRBD1; abundance: few; j_gene: TRBJ2-4; v_gene: TRBV7-2; CDR3aa: CASSKGQGRAKNIQYF; CDR3nt: TGTGCCAGCAGCAAGGGACAGGGGAGAGCCAAAAACATTCAGTACTTC
d_gene: NA; abundance: NA; j_gene: TRBJ2-3; v_gene: TRBV5-8; CDR3aa: CASSLRGGSTDTQYF; CDR3nt: TGTGCCAGCAGCTTGAGGGGCGGAAGCACAGATACGCAGTATTTT
d_gene: TRBD1; abundance: NA; j_gene: TRBJ1-4; v_gene: TRBV4-2; CDR3aa: CASRHRQGLDEKLFF; CDR3nt: TGTGCCAGCAGACATAGACAGGGGTTGGATGAAAAACTGTTTTTT
d_gene: TRBD1; abundance: NA; j_gene: TRBJ2-5; v_gene: TRBV6-5; CDR3aa: CASSYWTGREQETQYF; CDR3nt: TGTGCCAGCAGCTACTGGACAGGGCGTGAACAAGAGACCCAGTACTTC
d_gene: NA; abundance: NA; j_gene: TRBJ2-7; v_gene: TRBV28; CDR3aa: CASSSGYEQYF; CDR3nt: TGTGCCAGCAGTTCAGGGTACGAGCAGTACTTC
d_gene: NA; abundance: NA; j_gene: TRBJ1-6; v_gene: TRBV28; CDR3aa: CASSHRNSPLHF; CDR3nt: TGTGCCAGCAGTCACAGAAATTCACCCCTCCACTTT
d_gene: TRBD2; abundance: once; j_gene: TRBJ2-2; v_gene: TRBV4-2; CDR3aa: CASSQDPEGSGGKAGELFF; CDR3nt: TGTGCCAGCAGCCAAGATCCCGAAGGTAGCGGGGGGAAGGCCGGGGAGCTGTTTTTT
d_gene: NA; abundance: NA; j_gene: TRBJ1-1; v_gene: TRBV30; CDR3aa: CAWSVAVNTEAFF; CDR3nt: TGTGCCTGGAGTGTGGCTGTGAACACTGAAGCTTTCTTT
d_gene: TRBD2; abundance: NA; j_gene: TRBJ2-7; v_gene: TRBV7-9; CDR3aa: CSSSPGGGKTGNEQYF; CDR3nt: TGTTCCAGCAGCCCCGGGGGGGGTAAAACGGGGAACGAGCAGTACTTC
d_gene: NA; abundance: NA; j_gene: TRBJ1-1; v_gene: TRBV5-1; CDR3aa: CASSLVGGGRTEAFF; CDR3nt: TGCGCCAGCAGCTTGGTTGGGGGAGGACGGACTGAAGCTTTCTTT
d_gene: NA; abundance: NA; j_gene: TRBJ2-5; v_gene: TRBV13; CDR3aa: CASSLVGAEETQYF; CDR3nt: TGTGCCAGCAGCTTAGTGGGGGCAGAGGAGACCCAGTACTTC
d_gene: TRBD2; abundance: NA; j_gene: TRBJ2-1; v_gene: TRBV27; CDR3aa: CASSLLSGGYQGNEQFF; CDR3nt: TGTGCCAGCAGTTTATTAAGCGGGGGGTATCAAGGCAATGAGCAGTTCTTC
d_gene: TRBD1; abundance: NA; j_gene: TRBJ1-5; v_gene: TRBV12-5; CDR3aa: CASQGEDQPQHF; CDR3nt: TGTGCCAGCCAGGGGGAGGATCAGCCCCAGCATTTT
d_gene: NA; abundance: NA; j_gene: TRBJ1-2; v_gene: TRBV6-5; CDR3aa: CASRSGTGLTYGYTF; CDR3nt: TGTGCCAGCAGGTCCGGAACAGGCTTAACTTATGGCTACACCTTC
d_gene: NA; abundance: NA; j_gene: TRBJ1-5; v_gene: TRBV5-3; CDR3aa: CARSRRDKESSNQPQHF; CDR3nt: TGTGCCAGAAGTCGCCGGGACAAGGAAAGTAGCAATCAGCCCCAGCATTTT
d_gene: TRBD1; abundance: NA; j_gene: TRBJ2-4; v_gene: TRBV10-3; CDR3aa: CATDPGQGTKNIQYF; CDR3nt: TGTGCCACCGATCCGGGACAGGGGACAAAAAACATTCAGTACTTC
d_gene: TRBD1; abundance: NA; j_gene: TRBJ2-5; v_gene: TRBV5-4; CDR3aa: CASSPDRDGFETQYF; CDR3nt: TGTGCCAGCAGCCCGGACAGGGATGGATTCGAGACCCAGTACTTC
d_gene: NA; abundance: NA; j_gene: TRBJ1-1; v_gene: TRBV5-1; CDR3aa: CASSLERGTNTEAFF; CDR3nt: TGCGCCAGCAGCTTGGAACGGGGGACGAACACTGAAGCTTTCTTT
d_gene: NA; abundance: NA; j_gene: TRBJ2-1; v_gene: TRBV2; CDR3aa: CASSERRLINNEQFF; CDR3nt: TGTGCCAGCAGTGAACGCAGGCTGATTAACAATGAGCAGTTCTTC
d_gene: TRBD1; abundance: NA; j_gene: TRBJ1-4; v_gene: TRBV5-1; CDR3aa: CASSPLTGDSEKLFF; CDR3nt: TGCGCCAGCAGCCCGTTGACAGGGGATAGTGAAAAACTGTTTTTT
d_gene: TRBD2; abundance: NA; j_gene: TRBJ2-1; v_gene: TRBV7-3; CDR3aa: CASSPRTSGGYNEQFF; CDR3nt: TGTGCCAGCAGCCCCCGGACTAGCGGGGGCTACAATGAGCAGTTCTTC
d_gene: TRBD2; abundance: NA; j_gene: TRBJ2-1; v_gene: TRBV15; CDR3aa: CATQGSAGGPSYNEQFF; CDR3nt: TGTGCCACCCAGGGGTCGGCGGGGGGGCCCTCCTACAATGAGCAGTTCTTC